Below, one T cell receptor beta chain is given with its context. The entry originates in a study of blood T cell repertoires in COVID-19. Study at large: Italy, Spain and the United States were the sources of the convalescent and acute COVID-19 samples. PBMCs, B-cell-depleted T cells, or T cells provided the cDNA or gDNA that made up the material.

Original data processing: Amplified reference gene primers provided the basis for estimating nucleated cell counts. Generated by immunoSEQ multiplex PCR, the TCRdb table keeps only in-frame clones and is missing some. D and trimming were read from the DNA, whereas the V and J calls and clone size are those reported in that table. This table holds 260,000 or so clones, approximately 84% found once. V trimming: 0 bases; J trimming: 2 bases; junction bases outside the gene matches: 7. The CDR3 spans 16 residues. The germline V gene encodes CDR1 ENHRY and CDR2 SYGVKD. The chain links TRBV10-3 to TRBJ2-7, with 7 bases that match TRBD2. This receptor was identified in a human donor in a cohort sampled during active COVID-19. The sequencing input was peripheral blood. The chain's CDR3 is CAISESASGVPYEQYF. The CDR3, as DNA: TGTGCCATCAGTGAGTCAGCTAGCGGAGTCCCCTACGAGCAGTACTTC.